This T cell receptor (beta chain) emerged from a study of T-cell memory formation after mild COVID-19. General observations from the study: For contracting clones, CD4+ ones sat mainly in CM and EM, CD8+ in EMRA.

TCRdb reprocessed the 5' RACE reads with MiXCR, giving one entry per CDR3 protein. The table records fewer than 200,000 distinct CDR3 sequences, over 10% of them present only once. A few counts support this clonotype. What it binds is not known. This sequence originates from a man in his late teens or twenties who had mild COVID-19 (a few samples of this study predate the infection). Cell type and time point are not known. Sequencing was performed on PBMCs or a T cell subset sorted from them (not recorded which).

Here the CDR3 DNA reads TGTGCCAGCAGCAAAGTGGTGGGGGGGAACACAGATACGCAGTATTTT. This translates into CASSKVVGGNTDTQYF. J is TRBJ2-3 and V is TRBV21-1; the table gives TRBD1 as D, unverified against the DNA. TRBV21-1 is annotated as a pseudogene. The CDR3 consists of 16 residues.